The rows below give T cell receptor beta chains drawn from one sample of a study of spatial heterogeneity in lung cancer. MiXCR, applied by TCRdb to the 5' RACE reads, yields one record per CDR3 protein. The data contain more than 95,000 distinct CDR3 sequences, more than 10% of them seen just once; the ten biggest clones take up roughly 17%. Here the sequenced sample was PBMCs, taken at follow-up. These receptors all stem from a male donor with early-stage non-small cell lung cancer. Both conserved end residues are part of each CDR3. Fields, in order: V gene, J gene, D gene, clone size, CDR3 protein, CDR3 DNA. A D gene is named only where the DNA matches it firmly. Size is omitted from some rows. Given values are once, few, many or a class for expanded clones.

TRBV20-1,TRBJ2-7,TRBD1,-,CSAPRQGSWEQYF,TGCAGTGCTCCAAGACAGGGGAGTTGGGAGCAGTACTTC
TRBV3-1,TRBJ1-1,-,few,CASSPPTAITEAFF,TGTGCCAGCAGCCCCCCGACAGCAATCACTGAAGCTTTCTTT
TRBV4-3,TRBJ1-2,-,-,CASSQDHGFSYGYTF,TGCGCCAGCAGCCAAGATCACGGATTTTCCTATGGCTACACCTTC
TRBV5-1,TRBJ1-4,-,-,CASSLAQGNEKLFF,TGCGCCAGCAGCTTGGCCCAGGGTAATGAAAAACTGTTTTTT
TRBV7-2,TRBJ1-5,TRBD1,few,CASSLGTGRQPQHF,TGTGCCAGCAGCTTAGGGACAGGGCGGCAGCCCCAGCATTTT
TRBV7-9,TRBJ2-1,-,many,CASSRGGRYNEQFF,TGTGCCAGCAGCCGTGGGGGGCGGTACAATGAGCAGTTCTTC
TRBV7-2,TRBJ1-2,-,-,CASSLALEGYGYTF,TGTGCCAGCAGCTTAGCGTTGGAGGGTTACGGCTACACCTTC
TRBV12-3/TRBV12-4,TRBJ2-7,-,-,CASSPQGGTYEQYF,TGTGCCAGCAGTCCTCAGGGTGGAACGTACGAGCAGTACTTC
TRBV6-2/TRBV6-3,TRBJ2-1,-,-,CASSDWVVVDEQFF,TGTGCCAGCAGTGACTGGGTAGTAGTCGATGAGCAGTTCTTC
TRBV4-1,TRBJ2-7,-,-,CASSQVGGREQYF,TGCGCCAGCAGCCAAGTAGGGGGGCGCGAGCAGTACTTC
TRBV20-1,TRBJ2-7,-,-,CSATPGGGTEQYF,TGCAGTGCCACACCAGGAGGGGGGACCGAGCAGTACTTC
TRBV11-2,TRBJ2-2,TRBD1,once,CASSSDRENTGELFF,TGTGCCAGCAGCTCCGACAGGGAGAACACCGGGGAGCTGTTTTTT
TRBV27,TRBJ2-7,-,-,CASSLAAKVYEQYF,TGTGCCAGCAGTTTGGCTGCTAAGGTATACGAGCAGTACTTC
TRBV28,TRBJ2-7,TRBD1,-,CASRPGQGSYEQYF,TGTGCCAGCAGACCTGGACAGGGCTCCTACGAGCAGTACTTC
TRBV6-1,TRBJ1-1,-,few,CASRSTGSTEAFF,TGTGCCAGTCGATCCACTGGCAGCACTGAAGCTTTCTTT
TRBV3-1,TRBJ1-5,-,few,CASSGPGEPQHF,TGTGCCAGCAGTGGTCCCGGCGAGCCCCAGCATTTT
TRBV12-3/TRBV12-4,TRBJ1-5,TRBD1,many,CASSPRTGTGNQPQHF,TGTGCCAGCAGTCCCCGGACAGGGACGGGCAATCAGCCCCAGCATTTT
TRBV24-1,TRBJ2-3,-,many,CATSAGAGGSDTQYF,TGTGCCACCAGTGCGGGGGCAGGGGGGTCAGATACGCAGTATTTT
TRBV28,TRBJ2-2,-,many,CASSFRSVLNTGELFF,TGTGCCAGCAGTTTCCGTAGCGTCCTGAACACCGGGGAGCTGTTTTTT
TRBV20-1,TRBJ2-7,-,many,CSAPFPGTSPYEQYF,TGCAGTGCCCCATTCCCCGGGACTTCTCCCTACGAGCAGTACTTC
TRBV6-2/TRBV6-3,TRBJ2-7,TRBD2,many,CASSRFTSGEGEQYF,TGTGCCAGCAGTCGCTTCACTAGCGGGGAGGGCGAGCAGTACTTC
TRBV25-1,TRBJ1-6,-,-,CASRMTNSPLHF,TGTGCCAGCAGGATGACAAATTCACCCCTCCACTTT
TRBV29-1,TRBJ2-5,-,medium-sized,CSFGSDGETQYF,TGCAGCTTTGGGAGCGATGGGGAGACCCAGTACTTC
TRBV20-1,TRBJ2-1,-,many,CSARDNSAGGEQFF,TGCAGTGCTAGAGATAATTCCGCGGGCGGTGAGCAGTTCTTC
TRBV7-9,TRBJ1-2,-,few,CASTPGTPGYGYTF,TGTGCCAGCACCCCCGGGACACCTGGCTATGGCTACACCTTC
TRBV11-3,TRBJ2-1,TRBD1,-,CASSAITGTGRDEQFF,TGTGCCAGCAGCGCGATAACCGGGACAGGGAGAGATGAGCAGTTCTTC
TRBV5-1,TRBJ1-4,-,few,CASSLARGNEKLFF,TGCGCCAGCAGCTTGGCCAGGGGTAATGAAAAACTGTTTTTT
TRBV5-1,TRBJ2-2,TRBD1,-,CASSARTGDTGELFF,TGCGCCAGCAGCGCCAGGACAGGCGACACCGGGGAGCTGTTTTTT
TRBV6-2/TRBV6-3,TRBJ1-5,-,few,CASQGANQPQHF,TGTGCCAGTCAGGGTGCGAATCAGCCCCAGCATTTT
TRBV12-3/TRBV12-4,TRBJ1-5,-,few,CASSRTSLTQHF,TGTGCCAGCAGCCGTACCTCTCTGACCCAGCATTTT
TRBV20-1,TRBJ1-2,TRBD1,many,CSAKGQLTLYGYTF,TGCAGTGCTAAGGGACAGCTAACTCTCTATGGCTACACCTTC
TRBV24-1,TRBJ2-2,-,few,CATSDLDFLFF,TGTGCCACCAGTGATTTGGACTTCCTGTTTTTT
TRBV20-1,TRBJ1-6,TRBD1,-,CSARAWGRDRHNSPLHF,TGCAGTGCTAGAGCTTGGGGCCGGGACAGACATAATTCACCCCTCCACTTT
TRBV30,TRBJ1-1,-,many,CAWKGRTEAFF,TGTGCCTGGAAGGGGCGAACTGAAGCTTTCTTT
TRBV20-1,TRBJ2-5,-,-,CSAQGLAGQETQYF,TGCAGTGCCCAGGGACTGGCGGGTCAAGAGACCCAGTACTTC
TRBV7-2,TRBJ2-3,-,-,CASSFGVYTQYF,TGTGCCAGCAGCTTTGGGGTGTATACGCAGTATTTT
TRBV7-8,TRBJ2-6,-,-,CASSLRRRPGGANVLTF,TGTGCCAGCAGCTTAAGGCGCAGACCAGGAGGGGCCAACGTCCTGACTTTC